Listed below are T cell receptor beta chains from one sample, sequenced in a study of cytotoxic CD8 clonotypes in ibrutinib-treated CLL. This table comes from immunoSEQ multiplex PCR, and its TCRdb copy is limited to in-frame clones, with some not included. The repertoire holds some 140,000 clones, with roughly 84% as singletons. The sequenced sample was PBMCs, obtained after 24 months of ibrutinib treatment. The receptors originated from a human donor with chronic lymphocytic leukemia. CDR3s include the opening cysteine and the closing phenylalanine or tryptophan. Size values are once, few and many counts, or a class for expanded clones, and some rows have none.

abundance: NA; j_gene: TRBJ2-7; v_gene: TRBV18; CDR3aa: CASSPPGQGRYEQYF
abundance: NA; j_gene: TRBJ2-7; v_gene: TRBV7-8; CDR3aa: CASRQGESYDGQYF
abundance: NA; j_gene: TRBJ2-3; v_gene: TRBV7-6; CDR3aa: CASSKGPSTDTQYF
abundance: NA; j_gene: TRBJ1-1; v_gene: TRBV2; CDR3aa: CASRRTVNTEAFF
abundance: many; j_gene: TRBJ1-2; v_gene: TRBV27; CDR3aa: CASSLSIPGRKGYTF
abundance: NA; j_gene: TRBJ1-3; v_gene: TRBV14; CDR3aa: CASSQLGSSGNTIYF
abundance: few; j_gene: TRBJ2-7; v_gene: TRBV27; CDR3aa: CASSFLDRGLYEQYF
abundance: few; j_gene: TRBJ2-7; v_gene: TRBV9; CDR3aa: CASSVTGQGAGEQYF
abundance: NA; j_gene: TRBJ2-7; v_gene: TRBV10-3; CDR3aa: CAISGDSKKSSYEQYF
abundance: NA; j_gene: TRBJ1-1; v_gene: TRBV16; CDR3aa: CASSQSRGYTEAFF
abundance: NA; j_gene: TRBJ2-7; v_gene: TRBV11-2; CDR3aa: CASSLGQRGSYEQYF
abundance: NA; j_gene: TRBJ2-4; v_gene: TRBV6-5; CDR3aa: CASSYAGEIQYF
abundance: NA; j_gene: TRBJ2-2; v_gene: TRBV10-3; CDR3aa: CAISPGDTGELFF
abundance: NA; j_gene: TRBJ1-1; v_gene: TRBV7-2; CDR3aa: CASSTPQPSTEAFF
abundance: NA; j_gene: TRBJ1-4; v_gene: TRBV4-1; CDR3aa: CASSQDRDRAEKLFF
abundance: NA; j_gene: TRBJ1-4; v_gene: TRBV19; CDR3aa: CASSTRARTWGPNEKLFF
abundance: NA; j_gene: TRBJ1-1; v_gene: TRBV10-3; CDR3aa: CAISGGQEAEAFF
abundance: few; j_gene: TRBJ2-2; v_gene: TRBV10-3; CDR3aa: CAITAGANTGELFF
abundance: NA; j_gene: TRBJ2-5; v_gene: TRBV5-1; CDR3aa: CASSPGLLEETQYF
abundance: NA; j_gene: TRBJ2-1; v_gene: TRBV7-8; CDR3aa: CASSSQRQVKTYNEQFF
abundance: NA; j_gene: TRBJ1-5; v_gene: TRBV19; CDR3aa: CASSTTGTGGYSNQPQHF
abundance: NA; j_gene: TRBJ2-4; v_gene: TRBV5-4; CDR3aa: CASSSRDPKNIQYF
abundance: once; j_gene: TRBJ1-1; v_gene: TRBV6-5; CDR3aa: CASSYGTGGGTEAFF
abundance: once; j_gene: TRBJ2-7; v_gene: TRBV28; CDR3aa: CASRLPLSRGAPSLSHEQYF
abundance: NA; j_gene: TRBJ2-7; v_gene: TRBV6-5; CDR3aa: CASSYNEQGGYEQYF
abundance: NA; j_gene: TRBJ1-2; v_gene: TRBV27; CDR3aa: CASSQGARGDGYTF
abundance: NA; j_gene: TRBJ1-6; v_gene: TRBV5-4; CDR3aa: CASSLGTGGSPLHF
abundance: NA; j_gene: TRBJ1-6; v_gene: TRBV5-5; CDR3aa: CASSLGTVNNSPLHF
abundance: NA; j_gene: TRBJ1-2; v_gene: TRBV29-1; CDR3aa: CSVGRQGRAYGYTF
abundance: NA; j_gene: TRBJ1-5; v_gene: TRBV6-5; CDR3aa: CASSYSRAQPQHF
abundance: medium-sized; j_gene: TRBJ1-1; v_gene: TRBV10-1; CDR3aa: CASSENRMTQNTEAFF
abundance: NA; j_gene: TRBJ1-4; v_gene: TRBV25-1; CDR3aa: CASSEPPGQGVGEKLFF
abundance: NA; j_gene: TRBJ1-2; v_gene: TRBV7-8; CDR3aa: CASSLRDQGMYGYTF
abundance: NA; j_gene: TRBJ2-7; v_gene: TRBV5-4; CDR3aa: CASSFTGTGSYEQYF
abundance: NA; j_gene: TRBJ1-2; v_gene: TRBV27; CDR3aa: CASRPRQAGVKGYTF
abundance: NA; j_gene: TRBJ1-5; v_gene: TRBV7-2; CDR3aa: CASSLKMAGGQPQHF
abundance: NA; j_gene: TRBJ1-5; v_gene: TRBV19; CDR3aa: CASSIALELGQPQHF
abundance: NA; j_gene: TRBJ1-1; v_gene: TRBV7-2; CDR3aa: CASSPRATGGAFF
abundance: NA; j_gene: TRBJ2-3; v_gene: TRBV7-2; CDR3aa: CASSPSGADTQYF
abundance: NA; j_gene: TRBJ2-2; v_gene: TRBV10-2; CDR3aa: CASRGGELFF
abundance: NA; j_gene: TRBJ2-2; v_gene: TRBV7-9; CDR3aa: CASSPHGGNTGELFF
abundance: NA; j_gene: TRBJ1-3; v_gene: TRBV10-3; CDR3aa: CAITNPSGNTIYF
abundance: NA; j_gene: TRBJ2-7; v_gene: TRBV2; CDR3aa: CASSEALWAGSTYEQYF
abundance: few; j_gene: TRBJ1-2; v_gene: TRBV4-3; CDR3aa: CASSQGQGSPYGYTF
abundance: NA; j_gene: TRBJ2-1; v_gene: TRBV7-2; CDR3aa: CASSLARTSGAHNEQFF
abundance: NA; j_gene: TRBJ2-1; v_gene: TRBV5-1; CDR3aa: CASSQSRDRTYNEQFF
abundance: NA; j_gene: TRBJ2-3; v_gene: TRBV20-1; CDR3aa: CSAVDTDTQYF
abundance: few; j_gene: TRBJ1-2; v_gene: TRBV19; CDR3aa: CASTPSRGAKGYTF
abundance: NA; j_gene: TRBJ2-2; v_gene: TRBV9; CDR3aa: CASRSGGTGELFF
abundance: NA; j_gene: TRBJ2-1; v_gene: TRBV7-2; CDR3aa: CASSWANYNEQFF
abundance: NA; j_gene: TRBJ1-2; v_gene: TRBV30; CDR3aa: CAWSSSLANYGYTF